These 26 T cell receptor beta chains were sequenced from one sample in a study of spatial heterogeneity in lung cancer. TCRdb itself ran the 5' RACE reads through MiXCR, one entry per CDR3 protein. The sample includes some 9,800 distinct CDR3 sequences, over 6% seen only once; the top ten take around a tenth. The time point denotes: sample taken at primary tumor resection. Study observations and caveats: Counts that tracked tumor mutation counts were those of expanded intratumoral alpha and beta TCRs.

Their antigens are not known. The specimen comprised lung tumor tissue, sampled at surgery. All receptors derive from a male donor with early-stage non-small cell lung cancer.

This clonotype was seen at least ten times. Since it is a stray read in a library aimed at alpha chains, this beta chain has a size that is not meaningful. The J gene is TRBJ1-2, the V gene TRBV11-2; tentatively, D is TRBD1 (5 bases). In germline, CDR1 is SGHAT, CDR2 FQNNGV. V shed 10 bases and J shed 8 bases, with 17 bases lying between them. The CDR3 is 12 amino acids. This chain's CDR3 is CAISRGGGGYTF. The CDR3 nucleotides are TGTGCCATTTCGCGGGGCGGGGGAGGCTACACCTTC.

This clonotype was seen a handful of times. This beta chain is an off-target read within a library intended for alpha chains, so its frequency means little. The CDR3 loop is CASSRGTEIEKLFF. CDR3 nucleotide sequence: TGTGCCAGCAGCCGCGGGACAGAGATTGAAAAACTGTTTTTT. The V gene is TRBV6-1, the J gene TRBJ1-4; TRBD1 matches 7 bases. The germline CDR1 and CDR2 sequences are MNHNS and SASEGT. Trimming at V came to 6 bases and at J to 7 bases, leaving 8 bases not matched to a gene. This CDR3 has 14 residues.

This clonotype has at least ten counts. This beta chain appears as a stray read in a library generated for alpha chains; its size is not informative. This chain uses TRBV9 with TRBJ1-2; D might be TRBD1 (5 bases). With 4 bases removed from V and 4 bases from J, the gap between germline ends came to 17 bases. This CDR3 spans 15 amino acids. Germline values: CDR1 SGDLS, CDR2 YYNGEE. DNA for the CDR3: TGTGCCAGCAGCCAATACCCGACAGAAGCCTATGGCTACACCTTC. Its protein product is CASSQYPTEAYGYTF.

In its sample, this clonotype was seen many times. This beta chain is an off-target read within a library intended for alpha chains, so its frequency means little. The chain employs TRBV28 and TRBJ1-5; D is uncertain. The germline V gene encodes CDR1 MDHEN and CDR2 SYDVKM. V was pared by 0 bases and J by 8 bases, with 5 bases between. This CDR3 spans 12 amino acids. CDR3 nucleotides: TGTGCCAGCAGTTTATGGGGGAAGCCCCAGCATTTT. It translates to CASSLWGKPQHF.

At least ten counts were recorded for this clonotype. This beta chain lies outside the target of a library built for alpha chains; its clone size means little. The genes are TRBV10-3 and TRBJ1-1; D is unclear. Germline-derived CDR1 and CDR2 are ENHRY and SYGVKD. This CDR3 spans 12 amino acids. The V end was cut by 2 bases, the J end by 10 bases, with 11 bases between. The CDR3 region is CAISEDSRRAFF. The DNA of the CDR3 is TGTGCCATCAGTGAGGACTCAAGGAGAGCTTTCTTT.

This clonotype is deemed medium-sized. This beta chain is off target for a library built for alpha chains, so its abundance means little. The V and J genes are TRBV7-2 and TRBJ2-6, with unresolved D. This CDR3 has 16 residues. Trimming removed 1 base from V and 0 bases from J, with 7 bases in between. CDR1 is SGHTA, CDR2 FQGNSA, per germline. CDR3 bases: TGTGCCAGCAGCTTAGTCGTTTCCTCTGGGGCCAACGTCCTGACTTTC. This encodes CASSLVVSSGANVLTF.

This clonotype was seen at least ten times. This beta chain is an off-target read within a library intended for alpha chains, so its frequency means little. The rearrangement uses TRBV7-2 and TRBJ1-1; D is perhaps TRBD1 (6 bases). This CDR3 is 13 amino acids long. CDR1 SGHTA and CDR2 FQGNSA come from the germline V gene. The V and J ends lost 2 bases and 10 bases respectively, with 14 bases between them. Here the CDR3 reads CASSLSWTERAFF. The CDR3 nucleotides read TGTGCCAGCAGCTTATCTTGGACAGAAAGAGCTTTCTTT.

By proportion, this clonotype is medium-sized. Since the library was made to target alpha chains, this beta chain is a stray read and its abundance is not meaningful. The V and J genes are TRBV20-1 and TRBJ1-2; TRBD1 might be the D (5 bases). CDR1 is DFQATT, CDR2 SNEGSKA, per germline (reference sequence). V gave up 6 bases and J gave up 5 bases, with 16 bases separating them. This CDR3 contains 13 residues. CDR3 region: CSATPGLTYGYTF. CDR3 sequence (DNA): TGCAGTGCAACACCGGGACTGACATATGGCTACACCTTC.

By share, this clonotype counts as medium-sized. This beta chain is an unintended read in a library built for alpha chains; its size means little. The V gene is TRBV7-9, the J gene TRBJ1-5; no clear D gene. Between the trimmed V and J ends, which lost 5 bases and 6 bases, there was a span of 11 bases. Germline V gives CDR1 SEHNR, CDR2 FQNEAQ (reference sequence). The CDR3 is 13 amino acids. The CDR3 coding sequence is TGTGCCAGCAGCCCCTACCCGGGTCAGCCCCAGCATTTT. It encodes CASSPYPGQPQHF.

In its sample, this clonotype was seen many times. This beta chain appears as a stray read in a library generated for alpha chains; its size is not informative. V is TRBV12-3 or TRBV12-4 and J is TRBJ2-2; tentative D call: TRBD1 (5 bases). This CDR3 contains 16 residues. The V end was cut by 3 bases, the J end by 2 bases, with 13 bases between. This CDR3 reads CASSLSGLVNTGELFF. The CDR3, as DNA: TGTGCCAGCAGTTTGTCAGGGTTGGTAAACACCGGGGAGCTGTTTTTT.

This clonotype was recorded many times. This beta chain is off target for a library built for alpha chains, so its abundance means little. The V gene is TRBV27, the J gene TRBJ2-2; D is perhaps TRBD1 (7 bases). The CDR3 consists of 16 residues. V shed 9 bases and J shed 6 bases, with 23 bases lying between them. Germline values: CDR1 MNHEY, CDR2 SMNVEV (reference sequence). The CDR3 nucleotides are TGTGCCAGTAGGGGGCACGGAAAAGGAGGGTCCGGGGAGCTGTTTTTT. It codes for CASRGHGKGGSGELFF.

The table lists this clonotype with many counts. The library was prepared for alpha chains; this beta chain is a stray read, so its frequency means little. The CDR3 reads CASSEMVQETQYF. In nucleotides, the CDR3 is TGTGCCAGCAGTGAAATGGTTCAGGAGACCCAGTACTTC. The genes are TRBV2 and TRBJ2-5; D gene uncertain. The CDR3 runs 13 residues. Between the trimmed V and J ends, which lost 2 bases and 5 bases, there was a span of 9 bases. Germline V gene data show CDR1 as SNHLY and CDR2 as FYNNEI.

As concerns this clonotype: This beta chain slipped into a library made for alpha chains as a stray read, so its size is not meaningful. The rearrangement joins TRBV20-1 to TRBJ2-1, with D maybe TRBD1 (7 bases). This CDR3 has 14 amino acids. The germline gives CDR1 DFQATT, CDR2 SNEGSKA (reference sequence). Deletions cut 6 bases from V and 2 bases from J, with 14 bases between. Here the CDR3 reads CSAGGRGTYNEQFF. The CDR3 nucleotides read TGCAGTGCCGGGGGCAGGGGGACCTACAATGAGCAGTTCTTC.

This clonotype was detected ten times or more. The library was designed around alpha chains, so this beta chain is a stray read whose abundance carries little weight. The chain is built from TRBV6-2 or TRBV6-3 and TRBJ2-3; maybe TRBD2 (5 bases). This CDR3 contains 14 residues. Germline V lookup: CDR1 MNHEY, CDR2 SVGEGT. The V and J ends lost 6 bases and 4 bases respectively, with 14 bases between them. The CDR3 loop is CASRPTSYSDTQYF. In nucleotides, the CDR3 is TGTGCCAGCAGACCAACTAGTTATTCAGATACGCAGTATTTT.

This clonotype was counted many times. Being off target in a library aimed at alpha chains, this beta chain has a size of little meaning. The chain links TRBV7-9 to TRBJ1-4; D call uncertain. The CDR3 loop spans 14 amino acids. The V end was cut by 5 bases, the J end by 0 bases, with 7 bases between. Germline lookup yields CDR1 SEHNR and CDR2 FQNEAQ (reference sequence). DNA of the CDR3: TGTGCCAGCAGCAACCTTGCAACTAATGAAAAACTGTTTTTT. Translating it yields CASSNLATNEKLFF.

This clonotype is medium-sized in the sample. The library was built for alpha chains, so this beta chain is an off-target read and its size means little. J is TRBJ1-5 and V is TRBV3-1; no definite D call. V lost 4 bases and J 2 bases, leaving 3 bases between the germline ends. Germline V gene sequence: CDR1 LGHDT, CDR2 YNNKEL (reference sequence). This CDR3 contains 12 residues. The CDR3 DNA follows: TGTGCCAGCAGCCTGGGCAATCAGCCCCAGCATTTT. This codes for CASSLGNQPQHF.

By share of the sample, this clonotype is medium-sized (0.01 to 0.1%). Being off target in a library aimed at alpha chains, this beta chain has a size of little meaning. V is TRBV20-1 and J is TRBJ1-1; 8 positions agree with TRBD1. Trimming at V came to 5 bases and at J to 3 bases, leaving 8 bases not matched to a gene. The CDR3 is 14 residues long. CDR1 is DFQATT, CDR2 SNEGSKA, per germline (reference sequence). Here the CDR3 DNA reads TGCAGTGCTTCCCGAGACAGGGGCGACACTGAAGCTTTCTTT. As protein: CSASRDRGDTEAFF.

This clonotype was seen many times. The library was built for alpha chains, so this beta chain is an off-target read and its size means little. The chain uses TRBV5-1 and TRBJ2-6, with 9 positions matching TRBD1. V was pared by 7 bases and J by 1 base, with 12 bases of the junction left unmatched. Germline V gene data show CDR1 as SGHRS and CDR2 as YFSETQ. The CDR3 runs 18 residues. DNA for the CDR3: TGCGCCAGCGCTCCTGGGGGACAGGGTTTATCTGGGGCCAACGTCCTGACTTTC. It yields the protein CASAPGGQGLSGANVLTF. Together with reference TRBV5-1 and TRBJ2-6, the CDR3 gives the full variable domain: KAGVTQTPRYLIKTRGQQVTLSCSPISGHRSVSWYQQTPGQGLQFLFEYFSETQRNKGNFPGRFSGRQFSNSRSEMNVSTLELGDSALYLCASAPGGQGLSGANVLTFGAGSRLTVL.

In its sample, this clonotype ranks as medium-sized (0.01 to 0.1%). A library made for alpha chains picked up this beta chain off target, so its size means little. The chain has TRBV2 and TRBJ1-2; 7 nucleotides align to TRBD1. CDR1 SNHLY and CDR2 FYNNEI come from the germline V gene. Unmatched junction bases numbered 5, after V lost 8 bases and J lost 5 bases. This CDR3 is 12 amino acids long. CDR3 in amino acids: CASGDSLYGYTF. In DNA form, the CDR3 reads TGTGCCAGCGGGGACAGTCTTTATGGCTACACCTTC.

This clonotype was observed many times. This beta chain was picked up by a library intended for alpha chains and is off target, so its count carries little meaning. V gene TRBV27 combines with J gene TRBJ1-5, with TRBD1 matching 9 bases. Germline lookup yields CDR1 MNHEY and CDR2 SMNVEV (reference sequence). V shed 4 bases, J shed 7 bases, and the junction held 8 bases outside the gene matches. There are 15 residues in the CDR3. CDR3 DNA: TGTGCCAGCAGTTCCGACAGGGGGATTTTCCAGCCCCAGCATTTT. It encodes CASSSDRGIFQPQHF.

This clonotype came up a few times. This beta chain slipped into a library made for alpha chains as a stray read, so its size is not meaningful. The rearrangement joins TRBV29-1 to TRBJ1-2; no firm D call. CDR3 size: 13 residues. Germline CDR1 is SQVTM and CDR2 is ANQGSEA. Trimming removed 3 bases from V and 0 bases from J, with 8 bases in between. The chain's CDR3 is CSVDHISNYGYTF. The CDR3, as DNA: TGCAGCGTTGACCACATCTCTAACTATGGCTACACCTTC.

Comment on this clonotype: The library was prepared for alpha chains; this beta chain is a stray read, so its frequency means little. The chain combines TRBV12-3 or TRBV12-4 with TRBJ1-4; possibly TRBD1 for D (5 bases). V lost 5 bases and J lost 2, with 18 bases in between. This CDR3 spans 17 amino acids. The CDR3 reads CASSLPQGIRTNEKLFF. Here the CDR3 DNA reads TGTGCCAGCAGTCTACCCCAGGGCATCAGGACTAATGAAAAACTGTTTTTT.

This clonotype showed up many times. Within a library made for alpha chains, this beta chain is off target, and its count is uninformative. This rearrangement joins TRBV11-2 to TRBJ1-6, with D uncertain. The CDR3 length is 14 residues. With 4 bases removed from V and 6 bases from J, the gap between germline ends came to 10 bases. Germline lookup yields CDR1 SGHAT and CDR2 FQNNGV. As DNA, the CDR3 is TGTGCCAGCAGCTCCCGGGAACTTAATTCACCCCTCCACTTT. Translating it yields CASSSRELNSPLHF.

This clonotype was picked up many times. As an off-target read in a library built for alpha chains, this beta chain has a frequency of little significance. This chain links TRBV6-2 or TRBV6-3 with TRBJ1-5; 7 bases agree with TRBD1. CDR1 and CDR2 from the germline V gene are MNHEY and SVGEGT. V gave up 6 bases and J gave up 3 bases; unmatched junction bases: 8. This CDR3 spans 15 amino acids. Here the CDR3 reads CASRQPGGLNQPQHF. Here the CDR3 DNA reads TGTGCCAGCAGACAACCAGGGGGACTCAATCAGCCCCAGCATTTT.

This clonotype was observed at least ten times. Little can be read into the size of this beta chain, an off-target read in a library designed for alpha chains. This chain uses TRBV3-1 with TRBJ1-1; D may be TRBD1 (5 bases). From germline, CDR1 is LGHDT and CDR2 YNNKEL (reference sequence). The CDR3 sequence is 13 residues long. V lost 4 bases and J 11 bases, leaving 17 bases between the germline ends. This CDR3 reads CASSPGRDYGAFF. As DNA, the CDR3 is TGTGCCAGCAGCCCGGGACGGGATTACGGGGCTTTCTTT.

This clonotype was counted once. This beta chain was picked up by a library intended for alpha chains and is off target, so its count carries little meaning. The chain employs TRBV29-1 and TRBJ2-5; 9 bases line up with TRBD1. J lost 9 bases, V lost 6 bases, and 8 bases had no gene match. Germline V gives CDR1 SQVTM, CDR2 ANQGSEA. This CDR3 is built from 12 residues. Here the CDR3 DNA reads TGCAGCGTAACCACAGGGGGCAGGGCCCAGTACTTC. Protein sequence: CSVTTGGRAQYF.